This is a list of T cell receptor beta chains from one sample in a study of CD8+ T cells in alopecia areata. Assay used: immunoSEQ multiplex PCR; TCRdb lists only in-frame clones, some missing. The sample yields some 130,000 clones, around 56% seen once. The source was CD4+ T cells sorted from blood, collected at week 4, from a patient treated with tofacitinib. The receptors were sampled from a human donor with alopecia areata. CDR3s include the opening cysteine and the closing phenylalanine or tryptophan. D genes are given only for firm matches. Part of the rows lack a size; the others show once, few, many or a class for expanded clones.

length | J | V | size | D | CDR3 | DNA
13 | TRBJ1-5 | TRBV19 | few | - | CASSIRGPQPQHF | TGTGCCAGTAGTATTCGGGGACCCCAGCCCCAGCATTTT
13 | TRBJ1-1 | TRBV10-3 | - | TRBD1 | CAIRGTEGDEAFF | TGTGCCATCAGAGGGACAGAGGGGGATGAAGCTTTCTTT
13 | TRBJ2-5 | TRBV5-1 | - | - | CASSLGYQETQYF | TGCGCCAGCAGCCTGGGATACCAAGAGACCCAGTACTTC
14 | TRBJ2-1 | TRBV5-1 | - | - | CASSLALQQNEQFF | TGCGCCAGCAGCTTGGCCTTACAACAGAATGAGCAGTTCTTC
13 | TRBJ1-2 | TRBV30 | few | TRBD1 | CAWSTGQGYGYTF | TGTGCCTGGAGTACCGGACAGGGGTATGGCTACACCTTC
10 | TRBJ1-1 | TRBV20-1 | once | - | CSAVGTEAFF | TGCAGTGCCGTGGGCACTGAAGCTTTCTTT
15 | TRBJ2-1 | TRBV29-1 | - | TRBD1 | CSVNFGGQGRSEQFF | TGCAGCGTTAATTTCGGGGGACAGGGTAGGAGTGAGCAGTTCTTC
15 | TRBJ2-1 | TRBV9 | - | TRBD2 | CASSVAPREGREQFF | TGTGCCAGCAGCGTAGCGCCGCGGGAGGGTCGGGAGCAGTTCTTC
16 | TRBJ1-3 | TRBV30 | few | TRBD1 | CAWRRQGERTGNTIYF | TGTGCCTGGAGGCGACAGGGAGAGAGAACTGGAAACACCATATATTTT
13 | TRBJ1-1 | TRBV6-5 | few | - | CASSFGSNTEAFF | TGTGCCAGCAGCTTCGGGAGTAACACTGAAGCTTTCTTT
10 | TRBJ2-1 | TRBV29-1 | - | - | CSVGDFEQFF | TGCAGCGTTGGGGATTTTGAGCAGTTCTTC
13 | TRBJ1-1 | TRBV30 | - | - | CAWSALSNTEAFF | TGTGCCTGGAGTGCCCTCTCGAACACTGAAGCTTTCTTT
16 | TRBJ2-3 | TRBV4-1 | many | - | CASSQLASHSTDTQYF | TGCGCCAGCAGCCAGCTAGCCTCCCATAGCACAGATACGCAGTATTTT
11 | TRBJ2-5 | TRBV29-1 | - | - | CSFRWGETQYF | TGCAGCTTCAGATGGGGGGAGACCCAGTACTTC
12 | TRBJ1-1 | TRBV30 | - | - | CAWTLPRTEAFF | TGTGCCTGGACCCTCCCCAGAACTGAAGCTTTCTTT
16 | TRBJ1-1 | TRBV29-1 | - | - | CSVGEVREVMNTEAFF | TGCAGCGTTGGCGAGGTCAGGGAGGTAATGAACACTGAAGCTTTCTTT
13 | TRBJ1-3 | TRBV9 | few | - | CASSATHGNTIYF | TGTGCCAGCAGCGCAACCCATGGAAACACCATATATTTT
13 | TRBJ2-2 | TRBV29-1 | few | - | CSVEGTYTGELFF | TGCAGCGTTGAAGGGACCTACACCGGGGAGCTGTTTTTT
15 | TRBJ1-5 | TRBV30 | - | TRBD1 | CAWSVGGQGSQPQHF | TGTGCCTGGAGTGTAGGCGGACAGGGGAGTCAGCCCCAGCATTTT
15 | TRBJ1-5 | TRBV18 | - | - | CASSPRAGSNQPQHF | TGTGCCAGCTCACCACGGGCAGGTAGCAATCAGCCCCAGCATTTT
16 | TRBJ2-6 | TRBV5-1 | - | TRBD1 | CASSLGTGAGANVLTF | TGCGCCAGCAGCTTGGGGACAGGGGCTGGGGCCAACGTCCTGACTTTC
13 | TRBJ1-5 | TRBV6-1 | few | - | CASVSRLNQPQHF | TGTGCCAGCGTCTCCCGACTCAATCAGCCCCAGCATTTT
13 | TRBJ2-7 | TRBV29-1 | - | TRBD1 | CSAHRGSSYEQYF | TGCAGCGCTCACAGGGGGAGCTCCTACGAGCAGTACTTC
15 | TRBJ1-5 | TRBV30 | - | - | CAWSGRIVGNQPQHF | TGTGCCTGGAGTGGCAGGATTGTGGGAAATCAGCCCCAGCATTTT
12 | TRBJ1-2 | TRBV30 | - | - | CAWSGGGYGYTF | TGTGCCTGGAGTGGAGGGGGTTACGGCTACACCTTC
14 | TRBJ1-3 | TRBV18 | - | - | CASSPGSARNTIYF | TGTGCCAGCTCACCAGGTTCGGCAAGAAACACCATATATTTT
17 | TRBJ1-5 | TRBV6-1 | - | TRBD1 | CASSGSTDRGVYQPQHF | TGTGCCAGCAGTGGATCCACGGACAGGGGGGTCTATCAGCCCCAGCATTTT
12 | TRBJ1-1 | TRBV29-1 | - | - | CSVGRTATEAFF | TGCAGCGTAGGTCGGACAGCCACTGAAGCTTTCTTT
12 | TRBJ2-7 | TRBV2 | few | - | CASGGLSYEQYF | TGTGCCAGCGGGGGGCTCTCCTACGAGCAGTACTTC
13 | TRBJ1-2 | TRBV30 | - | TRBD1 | CAWTTTGVYGYTF | TGTGCCTGGACCACGACAGGGGTCTATGGCTACACCTTC
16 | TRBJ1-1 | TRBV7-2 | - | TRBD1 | CASSLAPTGGNTEAFF | TGTGCCAGCAGCTTAGCGCCGACAGGGGGAAACACTGAAGCTTTCTTT
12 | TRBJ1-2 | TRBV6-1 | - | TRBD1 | CASSTGAGGYTF | TGTGCCAGCAGCACAGGGGCAGGTGGCTACACCTTC
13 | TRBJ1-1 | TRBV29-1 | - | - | CSVETGLNTEAFF | TGCAGCGTTGAAACAGGCCTGAACACTGAAGCTTTCTTT
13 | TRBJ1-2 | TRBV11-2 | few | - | CASSQQGSYGYTF | TGTGCCAGCAGCCAACAGGGCTCCTATGGCTACACCTTC
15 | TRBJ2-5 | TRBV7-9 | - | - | CASSLGLLAQETQYF | TGTGCCAGCAGCTTGGGGTTACTAGCCCAAGAGACCCAGTACTTC
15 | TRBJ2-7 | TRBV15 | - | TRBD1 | CATSRDRGTGNEQYF | TGTGCCACCAGCAGAGATCGAGGGACAGGGAACGAGCAGTACTTC
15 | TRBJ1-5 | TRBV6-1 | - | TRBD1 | CASRLDRSSNQPQHF | TGTGCCAGCAGACTGGACAGGAGTAGCAATCAGCCCCAGCATTTT